The following is a TCR beta chain sequence with its context. Its target is unknown. A much more abundant neighbour one base away suggests this may be a read error. Assembly of TCR beta libraries relied on iRepertoire HTBI primers together with Arm-PCR of CDR3 regions. Each CDR3 protein gets one entry after TCRdb re-called the multiplex PCR reads with MiXCR. This table holds some 600,000 distinct CDR3 sequences, around 16% found once. The data stem from a study of regulatory T cells in long-lasting Graves disease. Study outcomes and limitations: Persistent disease preferred TRBV28, TRBJ1-2 and TRBJ2-5; new disease, TRBV20-1 and TRBJ2-1.

Germline V CDR1 and CDR2: MNHEY, SMNVEV (reference sequence). Trimming cost V 5 bases and J 0 bases, with 16 bases left between them. This CDR3 has 16 amino acids. Noted time point: newly diagnosed GD, antithyroid drugs for less than 3 months. Generation of the TCR library employed RNA extracted from PBMCs. A further study also used this sample, focusing on T cells in Graves' hyperthyroidism and ophthalmopathy. According to that study: Pregnant or lactating patients were excluded, as were those with uncontrolled infection or other autoimmune disease. The model foresaw ophthalmopathy a median around 6.8 months prior to onset.

Source: peripheral blood mononuclear cells (PBMCs), taken at new diagnosis, from a patient treated with antithyroid drugs. The rearrangement links TRBV27 to TRBJ1-1; D gene unclear. This TCR came from a man aged 18-30 years with Graves disease. The CDR3: CASSPLLAGMNTEAFF. The CDR3 DNA follows: TGTGCCAGCAGTCCCCTTCTGGCAGGAATGAACACTGAAGCTTTCTTT.